The next 26 T cell receptor beta chains were all read from a single sample in a study of graft-versus-host responses after intestinal transplantation. Assay: immunoSEQ multiplex PCR; the TCRdb copy retains only in-frame clones and omits some. The data show around 19,000 clones, about 40% seen once. Sample: alloreactive CD4+ T cells from a mixed lymphocyte reaction culture, taken before transplantation. Stated subset: CFSE-low proliferating T cells sorted from roughly 6-day pre-transplant mixed lymphocyte reaction (GvH or HvG direction). These receptors originate from a human patient who was an organ donor for intestinal transplantation.

The V gene is TRBV5-1, the J gene TRBJ2-5; D tentatively fits TRBD1 or TRBD2 (5 bases each). Trimming shortened V by 4 bases and J by 5 bases, and 12 bases separated the two germline ends. Germline V gives CDR1 SGHRS, CDR2 YFSETQ. The CDR3 runs to 13 residues. The CDR3 is CASSPGPRETQYF. CDR3 sequence (DNA): TGCGCCAGCAGCCCGGGACCGCGGGAGACCCAGTACTTC.

This clone was counted a few times. This chain uses TRBV11-2 with TRBJ1-5, with D possibly TRBD1 on 6 matching bases. V lost 0 bases to trimming and J lost 7 bases, with 13 bases between them. Germline-derived CDR1 and CDR2 are SGHAT and FQNNGV. The length of the CDR3 is 15 residues. The CDR3 bases are TGTGCCAGCAGCTTAGAGGTGGCCAGGGGCCAGCCCCAGCATTTT. This gives the protein CASSLEVARGQPQHF.

Worth noting for this clone: A far bigger clonotype differs at one base, so this is likely a read error. The chain couples TRBV29-1 to TRBJ1-2, with TRBD1 matching over 7 bases. The germline V gene has CDR1 SQVTM and CDR2 ANQGSEA. The CDR3 sequence is 13 residues long. The CDR3 region is CSVAEGADYCYTF. CDR3 bases: TGCAGCGTGGCAGAGGGGGCGGACTATTGCTACACCTTC. Filled out from reference TRBV29-1 and TRBJ1-2, the complete variable domain reads SAVISQKPSRDICQRGTSLTIQCQVDSQVTMMFWYRQQPGQSLTLIATANQGSEATYESGFVIDKFPISRPNLTFSTLTVSNMSPEDSSIYLCSVAEGADYCYTFGSGTRLTVV.

This clone came up a few times. The chain has TRBV6-6 and TRBJ1-3; D unclear. V lost 5 bases and J 0 bases, leaving 8 bases between the germline ends. Germline values: CDR1 MNHNY, CDR2 SVGAGI (reference sequence). The CDR3 is 14 amino acids. The CDR3 DNA is TGTGCCAGCAGTCCCCTCGACTCTGGAAACACCATATATTTT. Its translation: CASSPLDSGNTIYF.

The rearrangement uses TRBV21-1 and TRBJ1-6. TRBV21-1 represents a pseudogene. CDR3 length equals 18 residues. CDR3 sequence (DNA): TGTGCCAGCAGCGCTGATATAGCTACACTACATCATAATTCACCCCTCCACTTT. Translation: CASSADIATLHHNSPLHF.

The chain couples TRBV7-2 to TRBJ1-1; the D is unclear. V dropped 2 bases and J dropped 6 bases, with 13 bases sitting between them. This CDR3 comprises 14 residues. Germline assignment: CDR1 SGHTA and CDR2 FQGNSA. The CDR3 coding sequence is TGTGCCAGCAGCTTAAGGACCTCCGCCCCTGAAGCTTTCTTT. Amino acids: CASSLRTSAPEAFF.

The gene calls are TRBV28 and TRBJ1-5; D is unclear. Germline-derived CDR1 and CDR2 are MDHEN and SYDVKM. This CDR3 is 13 amino acids long. The V and J ends lost 6 bases and 7 bases respectively, with 13 bases between them. CDR3 in amino acids: CASSPPLRQPQHF. CDR3 coding DNA: TGTGCCAGCAGCCCGCCCCTTCGGCAGCCCCAGCATTTT.

The chain combines TRBV28 with TRBJ1-4, with a tentative D call TRBD1 (5 bases). The CDR3 contains 13 residues. The germline gives CDR1 MDHEN, CDR2 SYDVKM. Trimming removed 6 bases at V and 7 bases at J, with 12 bases between. CDR3 sequence (DNA): TGTGCCAGCAGGCTCTCAGGGTCTGAAAAACTGTTTTTT. Its protein product is CASRLSGSEKLFF.

This clone appeared a few times. The V and J genes are TRBV5-8 and TRBJ1-5; 8 bases line up with TRBD1. Per germline, CDR1 SGHTS and CDR2 YDEGEE. This CDR3 comprises 16 residues. V gave up 4 bases and J gave up 6 bases; unmatched junction bases: 12. Here the CDR3 reads CASSASDRVRVQPQHF. The CDR3 bases are TGTGCCAGCAGCGCCTCGGACAGGGTCCGAGTTCAGCCCCAGCATTTT.

The chain joins TRBV6-5 to TRBJ2-7; 7 bases are shared with TRBD1. CDR1 is MNHEY and CDR2 is SVGAGI in the germline V gene. This CDR3 region has 13 residues. V shed 8 bases and J 0 bases; nucleotides not matched to a gene: 4. CDR3 bases: TGTGCCAGCCAAGGGACAGTCTCCTACGAGCAGTACTTC. Its protein is CASQGTVSYEQYF.

This chain links TRBV27 with TRBJ2-7, with 10 bases that match TRBD2. This CDR3 has 14 residues. Germline loops: CDR1 MNHEY, CDR2 SMNVEV (reference sequence). After removal of 10 bases from V and 1 base from J, the junction contained 7 bases not matched to a gene. The DNA of the CDR3 is TGTGCCACCTTTAGCGGGAGGAGATCCTACGAGCAGTACTTC. Protein sequence: CATFSGRRSYEQYF.

This clone was counted only a few times. V and J are TRBV5-7 and TRBJ1-2, with TRBD1 matching over 7 bases. TRBV5-7 is designated an ORF whose function remains uncertain. CDR3 size: 13 residues. V dropped 0 bases and J dropped 8; count of bases not matched to a gene: 4. Here the CDR3 reads CASSLVQGEGYTF. The CDR3 DNA is TGTGCCAGCAGCTTGGTTCAGGGGGAGGGCTACACCTTC.

V usage is TRBV5-1 and J usage is TRBJ1-2; TRBD1 aligns across 11 bases. The CDR3 sequence is 18 residues long. Per the germline V gene, CDR1 is SGHRS and CDR2 is YFSETQ. Unmatched junction bases numbered 11, after V lost 2 bases and J lost 2 bases. CDR3 region: CASSFGTGGKSLNYGYTF. The DNA for the CDR3 is TGCGCCAGCAGCTTTGGGACAGGGGGGAAGTCGCTAAACTATGGCTACACCTTC.

This clone came up once. The chain uses TRBV6-5 and TRBJ1-4, with D maybe TRBD1 (6 bases). With 5 bases removed from V and 7 bases from J, the gap between germline ends came to 14 bases. Germline loops: CDR1 MNHEY, CDR2 SVGAGI. The CDR3 consists of 14 residues. The chain's CDR3 is CASSRERGTEKLFF. The CDR3 DNA is TGTGCCAGCAGTCGGGAGAGGGGGACTGAAAAACTGTTTTTT.

This clone was found a few times. CDR3 amino acids: CATSRDPGLGNTIYF. CDR3 in DNA: TGTGCCACCAGCAGAGATCCCGGTCTCGGAAACACCATATATTTT. This rearrangement joins TRBV15 to TRBJ1-3; D call uncertain. Germline CDR1 reads LNHNV; CDR2 reads YYDKDF (reference sequence). The ends were cut back, 0 bases at V and 4 bases at J, with 10 bases in the middle. The CDR3 is 15 residues long.

This clone was seen more than once but under ten times. This rearrangement joins TRBV10-2 to TRBJ1-2; 7 nucleotides match TRBD1. J gave up 4 bases and V 7 bases, and 9 bases lay outside the gene matches. Germline V gene data show CDR1 as WSHSY and CDR2 as SAAADI. The CDR3 loop spans 14 amino acids. This chain's CDR3 is CASTGDSRLYGYTF. CDR3 DNA sequence: TGCGCCAGCACCGGGGACAGCCGCCTCTATGGCTACACCTTC.

This clone was picked up a small number of times. The rearrangement uses TRBV6-6 and TRBJ2-3, with 8 bases matching TRBD2. Trimming cost V 2 bases and J 5 bases; bases outside gene matches: 6. There are 15 residues in the CDR3. Germline V gene sequence: CDR1 MNHNY, CDR2 SVGAGI (reference sequence). The CDR3 reads CASSYAGRARDTQYF. CDR3 nucleotides: TGTGCCAGCAGTTACGCCGGGAGGGCCAGAGATACGCAGTATTTT.

V is TRBV19 and J is TRBJ2-5; 8 bases are shared with TRBD1. V shed 5 bases, J shed 5 bases, and the junction held 10 bases outside the gene matches. Germline CDR1 reads LNHDA; CDR2 reads SQIVND (reference sequence). This CDR3 is 15 amino acids long. CDR3 protein: CASSFASGGQETQYF. CDR3 nucleotide sequence: TGTGCCAGTAGTTTTGCGTCAGGGGGCCAGGAGACCCAGTACTTC.

This clone was observed a handful of times. The CDR3 nucleotides read TGTGCCAGCAGTTTTTTTGGGGCCGGAAGGACTTATGGCTACACCTTC. As protein: CASSFFGAGRTYGYTF. The V gene is TRBV28, the J gene TRBJ1-2; maybe TRBD1 (5 bases). V lost 3 bases and J lost 5, with 19 bases in between. Germline assignment: CDR1 MDHEN and CDR2 SYDVKM. The CDR3 totals 16 residues.

This chain uses TRBV10-1 with TRBJ1-5, with 8 bases identical to TRBD1. Trimming removed 8 bases from V and 3 bases from J; junction bases left unmatched: 6. In germline, CDR1 is WNHNN, CDR2 SYGVQD (reference sequence). There are 14 residues in the CDR3. The CDR3 coding sequence is TGCGCCAGCTGCCGGGACAGGAACAATCAGCCCCAGCATTTT. This gives the protein CASCRDRNNQPQHF.

This clone came up a few times. The chain uses TRBV11-2 and TRBJ2-1; 9 bases match TRBD1. Trimming removed 4 bases from V and 1 base from J; junction bases left unmatched: 5. CDR1 and CDR2 (germline): SGHAT, FQNNGV. The length of the CDR3 is 16 residues. The CDR3 region is CASSSQGAGSYNEQFF. For the CDR3, the DNA is TGTGCCAGCAGCTCACAGGGGGCCGGGTCCTACAATGAGCAGTTCTTC. The full variable domain, in which reference TRBV11-2 and TRBJ2-1 provide the parts outside the CDR3, is EAGVAQSPRYKIIEKRQSVAFWCNPISGHATLYWYQQILGQGPKLLIQFQNNGVVDDSQLPKDRFSAERLKGVDSTLKIQPAKLEDSAVYLCASSSQGAGSYNEQFFGPGTRLTVL.

This clone is classed as medium-sized (0.01 to 0.1%). This sequence joins TRBV2 and TRBJ1-3; D is possibly TRBD1 (5 bases). The V and J ends lost 7 bases and 5 bases respectively, with 12 bases between them. This CDR3 has 13 residues. Germline values: CDR1 SNHLY, CDR2 FYNNEI. CDR3 sequence reads: CASTGEIRNTIYF. In DNA, the CDR3 is TGTGCCAGCACGGGGGAGATAAGAAACACCATATATTTT. The full variable domain, rest sourced from reference TRBV2 and TRBJ1-3, is EPEVTQTPSHQVTQMGQEVILRCVPISNHLYFYWYRQILGQKVEFLVSFYNNEISEKSEIFDDQFSVERPDGSNFTLKIRSTKLEDSAMYFCASTGEIRNTIYFGEGSWLTVV.

V usage is TRBV6-6 and J usage is TRBJ1-2, with 7 bases identical to TRBD1. There are 13 residues in the CDR3. Trimming at V came to 6 bases and at J to 2 bases, leaving 3 bases not matched to a gene. Germline CDR1 is MNHNY and CDR2 is SVGAGI (reference sequence). The CDR3 is CASRLTGNYGYTF. In DNA, the CDR3 is TGTGCCAGCAGGTTGACAGGGAACTATGGCTACACCTTC.

DNA for the CDR3: TGTGCCAGCAGTACAGGGGGCAATCAGCCCCAGCATTTT. Protein product: CASSTGGNQPQHF. V gene TRBV28 combines with J gene TRBJ1-5; the match to TRBD1 covers 7 bases. V was pared by 5 bases and J by 2 bases, with 0 bases of the junction left unmatched. The CDR3 runs to 13 residues. Germline values: CDR1 MDHEN, CDR2 SYDVKM.

This CDR3 reads CASSFARGGYNEQFF. The CDR3 DNA is TGTGCCAGCAGCTTTGCCCGAGGGGGCTACAATGAGCAGTTCTTC. This chain joins TRBV7-2 and TRBJ2-1; perhaps TRBD1 as D (6 bases). CDR1 and CDR2 (germline): SGHTA, FQGNSA. There are 15 residues in the CDR3. With 3 bases removed from V and 3 bases from J, the gap between germline ends came to 12 bases.

This clone was seen more than once but under ten times. The chain combines TRBV7-3 with TRBJ2-7; TRBD1 agrees at 9 bases. V shed 3 bases, J shed 1 base, and the junction held 19 bases outside the gene matches. Germline V gene sequence: CDR1 SGHTA, CDR2 FQGTGA. This CDR3 region has 20 residues. The CDR3 DNA sequence: TGTGCCAGCAGCTTCCCTAGCTTATCGTACGGGACAGGGACTTCCTACGAGCAGTACTTC. Translated, it gives CASSFPSLSYGTGTSYEQYF.